Listed here is a single TCR beta chain. The V and J ends lost 7 bases and 4 bases, in that order; junction bases with no gene match: 7. The CDR3 sequence is 14 residues long. Germline V gives CDR1 MDHEN, CDR2 SYDVKM. This record comes from a study of blood T cell repertoires in COVID-19. Using immunoSEQ multiplex PCR, the repertoire was profiled, and TCRdb retains in-frame clones only, with some absent. The sample consists of some 150,000 clones, approximately 90% of them appearing once. The specimen was peripheral blood. The TCR sequence derives from a woman aged 45-59 years with acute or convalescent COVID-19. The rearrangement uses TRBV28 and TRBJ2-7, with TRBD2 matching over 10 bases. The CDR3 DNA sequence: TGTGCCAGCACCCTTAGCGGGAGGAGGTACGAGCAGTACTTC. Translating gives CASTLSGRRYEQYF.